The 5 T cell receptor beta chains listed next were all sequenced from one sample in a study of blood T cells in healthy people across ages. A second PCR of 7 to 11 cycles used a sample-barcoded 5' primer and a J-beta primer mix. TCRdb reprocessed the 5' RACE reads with MiXCR, giving one entry per CDR3 protein. The table includes 650,000 to 800,000 distinct CDR3 sequences, 44% detected once. The sample was blood. These receptors were taken from a man aged 55 to 69 in good health.

The genes are TRBV4-1 and TRBJ1-6; 9 positions agree with TRBD1. Germline V gene data show CDR1 as MGHRA and CDR2 as YSYEKL. The CDR3 loop spans 16 amino acids. Losses at the gene ends were 1 base for V and 7 bases for J; bases not matched to a gene: 5. In DNA, the CDR3 is TGCGCCAGCAGCCAAGCGACCGGACAGGGGAATTCACCCCTCCACTTT. Translated, it gives CASSQATGQGNSPLHF.

This chain uses TRBV6-6 with TRBJ1-5; 9 bases fit TRBD1. The V gene's germline CDR1 is MNHNY and CDR2 SVGAGI (reference sequence). V lost 5 bases and J lost 7; bases outside the gene matches: 6. The CDR3 consists of 14 residues. CDR3 residues: CASSAQGAGQPQHF. The CDR3 DNA reads TGTGCCAGCAGTGCACAGGGGGCGGGACAGCCCCAGCATTTT.

This clonotype came up a few times. This chain joins TRBV14 and TRBJ1-5; 9 nucleotides line up with TRBD1. Looked up from germline, CDR1 is SGHDN and CDR2 is FVKESK. This CDR3 spans 15 amino acids. V shed 4 bases, J shed 7 bases, and the junction held 8 bases outside the gene matches. Here the CDR3 DNA reads TGTGCCAGCAGCCGATCCGGGACAGGGAACCAGCCCCAGCATTTT. It specifies CASSRSGTGNQPQHF. The entire variable domain, with the rest obtained from reference TRBV14 and TRBJ1-5, is as follows: EAGVTQFPSHSVIEKGQTVTLRCDPISGHDNLYWYRRVMGKEIKFLLHFVKESKQDESGMPNNRFLAERTGGTYSTLKVQPAELEDSGVYFCASSRSGTGNQPQHFGDGTRLSIL.

The V and J genes are TRBV6-6 and TRBJ1-4, with a possible D match to TRBD1 (5 bases). This CDR3 is built from 15 residues. From germline, CDR1 is MNHNY and CDR2 SVGAGI (reference sequence). V shed 2 bases and J shed 3 bases, with 10 bases lying between them. The CDR3 coding sequence is TGTGCCAGCAGTTACCCGGGGGTGGCTAATGAAAAACTGTTTTTT. As protein: CASSYPGVANEKLFF.

The chain employs TRBV13 and TRBJ2-1; perhaps D is TRBD1 or TRBD2 (7 bases each). V was pared by 3 bases and J by 10 bases, with 16 bases between. The CDR3 is made up of 14 amino acids. The germline V gene encodes CDR1 PRHDT and CDR2 FYEKMQ (reference sequence). For the CDR3, the DNA is TGTGCCAGCAGCTTCAGGGGAGGGGGCTACGAGCAGTTCTTC. This gives the protein CASSFRGGGYEQFF.